This T cell receptor (beta chain) was captured by sequencing in a study of human T cells and chemical hapten exposure. Time point defined: patch test 1, 2 weeks after DPC sensitization. Treatment given: therapeutic diphenylcyclopropenone sensitization with weekly scalp DPC. Donors, patients with alopecia ranging from 18 to 70 years old and judged suitable for DPC, provided samples. This clonotype was seen ten or more times. MiXCR, run by TCRdb on the RACE reads, gives a single entry per CDR3 protein. The table records 380,000 or so distinct CDR3 sequences, about 4.4% of them present only once. V shed 2 bases and J shed 5 bases, with 4 bases lying between them. Germline V gene lookup returns CDR1 SGHVS and CDR2 FQNEAQ. This CDR3 has 12 residues.

The sequence derives from a woman aged 45-65 years with alopecia areata. Some clones in this sample may be carry-over from other donors' samples. The chain couples TRBV7-8 to TRBJ2-4, with no clear D. The material was whole blood, obtained in connection with sensitization to the hapten diphenylcyclopropenone (DPC). DNA of the CDR3: TGTGCCAGCAGCTTAACCCAAAACATTCAGTACTTC. This translates into CASSLTQNIQYF.